The TCR beta chain under discussion was sequenced for a study of a mutant IDH1 vaccine in newly diagnosed glioma (dated by TCRdb to about 2021). Some background on the complete study: Of the 32 patients who were treated, around 60% were male and around 40% were female, and the mean age was around 40 years. Prior to enrollment, standard therapy consisting of radiotherapy alone, temozolomide alone, or radiochemotherapy with temozolomide had been administered to patients, with the combination being received by most patients. For exploratory analyses, 25 to 30 treated patients had longitudinal TCRB deep sequencing done wherever samples were available. Peripheral blood was collected at six visits: V03 (baseline), V05, V07, V10, V12 and V13. Results and caveats for the whole study, not just this receptor: Immune responses induced by the vaccine were seen in approximately 93% of patients across multiple MHC alleles. According to the authors, sample limitations meant that analyses of patient blood samples could not be reproduced. Pseudoprogression seemed to be unrelated to changes in the top peripheral T cell clonotypes found by TCRB sequencing. PBMC samples for TCRB deep sequencing were selected based on availability.

CDR1 MGHRA and CDR2 YSYEKL were looked up in the germline V gene. Clipping removes 4 bases from V and 2 bases from J, with 6 as the unmatched junction base count. The CDR3 spans 15 residues, from the cysteine through the phenylalanine. Solely the CDR3 DNA is kept, with 45 bases framed from the first base. The intended sense of this specimen's time point label: baseline, week 1 (first vaccination visit). The treatment or condition label of this sample denotes: pre-vaccination baseline after standard-of-care therapy. All donors had newly diagnosed IDH1-mutant astrocytomas of WHO grade 3 or 4 that showed loss of nuclear ATRX. The samples were drawn from NOA16, a multicentre, single-arm, open-label phase I trial in Germany that tested a mutant IDH1 peptide vaccine in humans for the first time. Blood drawn at visit V03 was used as the baseline sample for immunogenicity testing. The DNeasy Blood and Tissue Kit was used to extract genomic DNA from EDTA blood for TCRB sequencing.

As concerns this clone: This clone's antigen is unknown. No quality values exist for individual bases; no much larger clone is one base distant.

Libraries came from the immunoSEQ multiplex PCR assay. Following the manufacturer's protocol, the hsTCRB Kit was used to amplify rearranged TCR beta chain sequences. An Illumina MiSeq was used to sequence the TCRB libraries. Turning to the authors' computational methods: The proprietary platform of the kit vendor was used for demultiplexing, trimming and gene mapping. The clones in this table, taken by TCRdb from immuneACCESS, are in-frame only. Not every clone is retained; where verified, under half of the shortfall comes from an unresolved V gene, and the cause of the rest is unknown. V and J calls and clone size come straight from that table; D and trimming were deduced from the DNA. For this sample the table gives about 51,000 clones, of which over 60% were detected only once. 1.5% to 2% of the sample is held by the ten biggest clonotypes.

The receptor comes from a middle-aged woman with glioma. The chain uses TRBV4-1 and TRBJ2-7, with TRBD2 matching 9 junction bases. Sample: PBMCs, taken from a glioma patient treated with radiotherapy, temozolomide or both. The sequence in DNA is TGCGCCAGCAGCCCTTTGGGACTAGCCGCCTACGAGCAGTACTTC. Its product reads: CASSPLGLAAYEQYF.